This T cell receptor (beta chain) was recorded in a study of CD8+ T cells in alopecia areata. About the research overall: Treated patients took oral tofacitinib at 5 to 10 mg twice daily. Patients took tofacitinib for 6 to 18 months, followed by 6 drug-free months. Findings and caveats of the study: Scalp sequencing captures resident alphabeta T cells of normal skin too. Lesional tissue from the scalp (especially in alopecia totalis/universalis) showed higher clonality than normal scalp.

Alopecia areata patients provided lesional scalp punch biopsies and peripheral blood. CDR3 length equals 15 residues. Germline V gene sequence: CDR1 SGHAT, CDR2 FQNNGV. The V gene end was trimmed by 8 bases and the J gene end by 4 bases; junction bases not matched to a gene: 8. Sequencing used cDNA as its template, made by extracting RNA and reverse transcribing it. Clones were sequenced by immunoSEQ multiplex PCR, and TCRdb holds only the in-frame ones, with some missing. The data contain 7,000 or so clones, about 65% of them singletons. On this clone itself: Its cognate antigen is unknown.

Specimen: skin, collected at week 0. This TCR derives from a human donor with alopecia areata. V is TRBV11-2 and J is TRBJ2-5; 12 bases align to TRBD2. The CDR3 coding sequence is TGTGCCAGCTCCCTAGCGGGGGGGCCGAGAGAGACCCAGTACTTC. The encoded protein is CASSLAGGPRETQYF.